This T cell receptor (beta chain) was sequenced in a study of shared clonotypes between healthy human individuals. Whole-study results and caveats: In this cohort, only blood was sampled, and tissue repertoires likely differ.

The CDR3 extends over 17 amino acids. V was pared by 4 bases and J by 0 bases, with 17 bases between. Germline V gene sequence: CDR1 SNHLY, CDR2 FYNNEI. Some clones are missing from TCRdb's copy, which holds only in-frame ones; the method was immunoSEQ multiplex PCR. The sample shows about 490,000 clones, around 80% of them seen only once. As regards this clone: As yet, its antigen is unknown.

The chain employs TRBV2 and TRBJ2-3, with TRBD2 as a possible D gene (6 bases). This clonotype was sampled from a woman between 40 and 50 years old in good health. Some clones in this sample may be carry-over from other donors' samples. The specimen sequenced was PBMCs. CDR3 coding DNA: TGTGCCAGCAGTGTAAGACGCGGGATTACTAGCACAGATACGCAGTATTTT. This gives the protein CASSVRRGITSTDTQYF.